A single sample gave rise to the 6 T cell receptor beta chains below, sequenced in a study of T cell responses to AZD1222 COVID-19 vaccine. Method: immunoSEQ multiplex PCR; TCRdb's copy keeps in-frame clones and lacks some. This table has 25,000 to 35,000 clones, approximately 91% appearing once. The material sequenced was peripheral blood, taken on day 0 of AZD1222 vaccination. These receptors were collected from an adult in good health.

The V call is TRBV12-3 or TRBV12-4, the J call TRBJ2-3; D is uncertain. CDR3 length equals 13 residues. The V and J ends lost 6 bases and 4 bases respectively, with 11 bases between them. The CDR3 sequence: CASRYDGADTQYF. DNA for the CDR3: TGTGCCAGCAGGTACGACGGCGCAGATACGCAGTATTTT.

The V call is TRBV6-6, the J call TRBJ1-6; 7 nucleotides agree with TRBD1. The CDR3 is made up of 12 amino acids. J was trimmed by 9 bases and V by 7 bases; bases with no gene match: 3. CDR1 is MNHNY, CDR2 SVGAGI, per germline (reference sequence). The CDR3 DNA reads TGTGCCAGCACCCAGGGGGTTTCACCCCTCCACTTT. This sequence encodes CASTQGVSPLHF.

This chain connects TRBV30 to TRBJ2-2; 11 positions agree with TRBD1. The J segment lost 5 bases and the V segment lost 2 bases, leaving 7 bases of the junction unmatched. The CDR3 has 16 residues. Germline CDR1 is GTSNPN and CDR2 is SVGIG (reference sequence). The CDR3 reads CAWSPLGTGGTGELFF. In DNA form, the CDR3 reads TGTGCCTGGAGTCCCCTGGGGACAGGGGGAACCGGGGAGCTGTTTTTT.

Written as DNA, the CDR3 is TGCGCCAGCACCATGACAGGGCTACCGAACACCGGGGAGCTGTTTTTT. It specifies CASTMTGLPNTGELFF. The chain uses TRBV5-1 and TRBJ2-2, with 7 nucleotides matching TRBD1. This CDR3 spans 16 amino acids. J gave up 0 bases and V 6 bases, and 8 bases lay outside the gene matches. Germline CDR1 reads SGHRS; CDR2 reads YFSETQ.

V usage is TRBV6-5 and J usage is TRBJ2-6; D is unclear. V lost 2 bases, J lost 2 bases, and 1 base lay in between. This CDR3 has 13 residues. Germline V gene sequence: CDR1 MNHEY, CDR2 SVGAGI. The CDR3 DNA is TGTGCCAGCAGTTACCCTGGGGCCAACGTCCTGACTTTC. It specifies CASSYPGANVLTF.

This clone was recorded only once. The chain couples TRBV5-1 to TRBJ1-2, with 9 bases lining up with TRBD1. Germline values: CDR1 SGHRS, CDR2 YFSETQ. This CDR3 contains 16 residues. The junction had 13 bases not matched to a gene; V was cut back by 4 bases and J by 6 bases. As DNA, the CDR3 is TGCGCCAGCAGCAAACAGGGGGCCTTAAGGCGCAATGGCTACACCTTC. Translating it yields CASSKQGALRRNGYTF.